This T cell receptor (beta chain) appears in the sequencing data of a study of T-cell reconstitution after alpha-beta-depleted transplantation in children. Study-wide results and caveats: Surviving recipient T cells and thymic progenitors underlay high day-60 TCRbeta diversity in some patients. Several hundred expanded graft clones reportedly supplied alpha-beta T cells about two months after transplant. Newly produced T cells mostly accounted for T-cell counts and diversity one year post-transplant.

This clonotype occurred a few times. The target antigen is unknown. Germline V lookup: CDR1 MNHNS, CDR2 SASEGT. This CDR3 region has 13 residues. V lost 8 bases to trimming and J lost 4 bases; unmatched junction nucleotides: 4. Preparation of the TCRbeta library used unique molecular identifiers. MiXCR, run by TCRdb on the PCR reads, gives a single entry per CDR3 protein. Of about 900,000 distinct CDR3 sequences listed, about 26% are singletons. The source material was PBMCs, mostly from graft donor cells, sampled 360 days after TCRalphabeta/CD19-depleted stem cell transplant. This clonotype was obtained from a boy under two years old who had a stem cell transplant for SCID, so the T cells may come from the graft donor. This sequence joins TRBV6-1 and TRBJ2-1, with TRBD1 matching over 8 bases. The CDR3 reads CASGQGIYNEQFF. The CDR3 region has the DNA TGTGCCAGCGGACAGGGTATTTACAATGAGCAGTTCTTC.